This T cell receptor (beta chain) was recorded in a study of blood T cell repertoires in COVID-19. The CDR3 loop spans 14 amino acids. Germline V gives CDR1 KGHSH, CDR2 LQKENI. Trimming took 3 bases from V and 5 from J, leaving 13 bases between them. This clone was counted once. Clones were sequenced by immunoSEQ multiplex PCR, and TCRdb holds only the in-frame ones, with some missing. The table includes some 300,000 clones, over 75% detected once. The source of this sequence is a woman between 35 and 50 years old who had recovered from COVID-19. The gene calls are TRBV18 and TRBJ1-1; a possible D gene is TRBD1 (5 bases). Input material: PBMCs or T cells enriched from blood (not recorded which). The chain's CDR3 is CASSPSVGRTEAFF. The CDR3 nucleotides are TGTGCCAGCTCACCCTCCGTGGGGCGAACTGAAGCTTTCTTT.